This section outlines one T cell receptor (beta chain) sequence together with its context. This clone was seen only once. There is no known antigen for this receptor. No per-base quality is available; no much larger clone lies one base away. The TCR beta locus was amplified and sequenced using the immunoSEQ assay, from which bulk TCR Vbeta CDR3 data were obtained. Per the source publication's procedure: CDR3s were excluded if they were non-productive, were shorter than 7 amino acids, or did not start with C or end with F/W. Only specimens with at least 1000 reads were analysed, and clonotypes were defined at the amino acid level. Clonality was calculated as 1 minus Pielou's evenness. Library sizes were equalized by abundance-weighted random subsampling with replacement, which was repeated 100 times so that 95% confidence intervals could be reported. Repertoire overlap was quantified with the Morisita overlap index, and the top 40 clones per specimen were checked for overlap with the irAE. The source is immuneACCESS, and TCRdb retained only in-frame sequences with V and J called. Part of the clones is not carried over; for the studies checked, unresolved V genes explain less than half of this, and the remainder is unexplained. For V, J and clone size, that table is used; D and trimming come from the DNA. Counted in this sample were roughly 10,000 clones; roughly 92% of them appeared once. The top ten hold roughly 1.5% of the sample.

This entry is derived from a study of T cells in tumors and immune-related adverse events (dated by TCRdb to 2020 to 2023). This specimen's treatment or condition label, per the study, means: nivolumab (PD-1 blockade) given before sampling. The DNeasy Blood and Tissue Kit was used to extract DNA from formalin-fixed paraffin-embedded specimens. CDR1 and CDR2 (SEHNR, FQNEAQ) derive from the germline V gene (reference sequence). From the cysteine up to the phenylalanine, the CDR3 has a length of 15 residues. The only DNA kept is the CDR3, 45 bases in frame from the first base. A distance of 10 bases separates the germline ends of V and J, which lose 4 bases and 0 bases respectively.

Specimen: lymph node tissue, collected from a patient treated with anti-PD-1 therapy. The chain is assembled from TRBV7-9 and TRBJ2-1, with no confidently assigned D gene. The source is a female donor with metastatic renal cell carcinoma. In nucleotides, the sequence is TGTGCCAGCAGCTCACCGGTAATCTCCTACAATGAGCAGTTCTTC. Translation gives CASSSPVISYNEQFF.